This T cell receptor beta chain was captured by sequencing in a study of blood T cell repertoires in COVID-19. The overall study: The samples span acute and convalescent COVID-19 from the United States, Italy and Spain. T cells, B-cell-depleted T cells, or PBMCs provided the cDNA or gDNA that served as material.

The Seattle patients, enrolled during active infection, were followed longitudinally. In the study's own analysis: Amplification from reference gene primers served as the basis for estimated nucleated cell counts. Libraries were prepared by immunoSEQ multiplex PCR; TCRdb keeps only in-frame clonotypes and omits some of them. The V and J calls and clone size are taken from that table; D and trimming were inferred from the DNA. The table has hundreds of thousands of clones, roughly 85% seen once. The V and J ends lost 6 bases and 4 bases, in that order; junction bases with no gene match: 8. Looked up from germline, CDR1 is SGHRS and CDR2 is YFSETQ. This CDR3 is built from 15 residues.

The specimen was peripheral blood. The receptor was derived from a man aged 50-60 years with COVID-19, enrolled during active disease. The chain couples TRBV5-1 to TRBJ2-2; 8 nucleotides agree with TRBD2. Here the CDR3 reads CASMGLAGGTGELFF. The CDR3 DNA reads as TGCGCCAGCATGGGCCTAGCGGGTGGCACCGGGGAGCTGTTTTTT. Full variable domain (remainder filled in from reference TRBV5-1 and TRBJ2-2): KAGVTQTPRYLIKTRGQQVTLSCSPISGHRSVSWYQQTPGQGLQFLFEYFSETQRNKGNFPGRFSGRQFSNSRSEMNVSTLELGDSALYLCASMGLAGGTGELFFGEGSRLTVL.